This is a list of T cell receptor beta chains from one sample in a study of T cells after yellow fever vaccination. TCRdb itself ran the 5' RACE reads through MiXCR, one entry per CDR3 protein. The sample holds a few hundred thousand distinct CDR3 sequences, roughly 6.2% seen once. This specimen consisted of PBMCs, obtained 5 days after the yellow fever booster vaccination. These receptors came from a young man who received the YFV17D yellow fever vaccine. Both conserved end residues are part of each CDR3. Each record gives: D gene, clone size, J gene, V gene, CDR3 DNA, CDR3 protein. A D gene is named only where the DNA matches it firmly. Clone size is not always given. Where it is, it says once, few, many or a class for expanded clones.

NA,many,TRBJ2-1,TRBV6-5,TGTGCCAGCAGTTACGGCAGGTACAATGAGCAGTTCTTC,CASSYGRYNEQFF
NA,NA,TRBJ1-5,TRBV20-1,TGCAGTGCTAGAGATGGGGGGCCCCAGCATTTT,CSARDGGPQHF
NA,few,TRBJ1-6,TRBV12-3/TRBV12-4,TGTGCCAGCAGTTTGGGCCCGGATAATCCCTTCCACTTT,CASSLGPDNPFHF
NA,few,TRBJ1-5,TRBV6-1,TGTGCCAGCAAGAGGGATGACAATCAGCCCCAGCATTTT,CASKRDDNQPQHF
TRBD2,NA,TRBJ2-3,TRBV20-1,TGCAGTGCTACACTAGCGGGGAACGGAGATACGCAGTATTTT,CSATLAGNGDTQYF
NA,NA,TRBJ2-7,TRBV29-1,TGCAGCGTGGTGTTTATGGAGGAGCAGTACTTC,CSVVFMEEQYF
NA,NA,TRBJ2-7,TRBV18,TGTGCCAGCTCACCGAACGCACCGGGACTTCCCCTCGAGCAGTACTTC,CASSPNAPGLPLEQYF
NA,NA,TRBJ2-1,TRBV6-5,TGTGCCAGCAGTTACTCGTATGTGGCGTACAATGAGCAGTTCTTC,CASSYSYVAYNEQFF
TRBD2,many,TRBJ2-3,TRBV30,TGTGCCTGGAAAAGGGGCGTACTAGCGAGAGATACGCAGTATTTT,CAWKRGVLARDTQYF
NA,many,TRBJ2-7,TRBV7-2,TGTGCCAGCAGCCTCTTAGCGCAAGCCTACGAGCAGTACTTC,CASSLLAQAYEQYF
TRBD2,many,TRBJ2-3,TRBV29-1,TGCAGCGCTACGGGCCATAGCGGGACGTTTGATACGCAGTATTTT,CSATGHSGTFDTQYF
NA,few,TRBJ1-4,TRBV7-8,TGTGCCAGCAGTCCGCCGGGATGGTCGAATGAAAAACTGTTTTTT,CASSPPGWSNEKLFF
TRBD2,NA,TRBJ2-5,TRBV4-1,TGCGCCAGCAGCCAAGACCGGCTCGGGACTAGCGGGAGAGAGACCCAGTACTTC,CASSQDRLGTSGRETQYF
NA,few,TRBJ1-5,TRBV12-3/TRBV12-4,TGTGCCAGCAGTTATCAGGGAGGAGGCAATCAGCCCCAGCATTTT,CASSYQGGGNQPQHF
NA,few,TRBJ2-1,TRBV7-2,TGTGCCAGCAGCTTAAAGGCGCATGAGCAGTTCTTC,CASSLKAHEQFF
TRBD2,many,TRBJ2-1,TRBV5-1,TGCGCCAGCAAGGAACTAGCGGGAGTTGGGACGCTCAATGAGCAGTTCTTC,CASKELAGVGTLNEQFF
NA,NA,TRBJ1-5,TRBV30,TGTGCCTGGAGTGTAAAGGGGGGTAGCAATCAGCCCCAGCATTTT,CAWSVKGGSNQPQHF
TRBD2,NA,TRBJ2-5,TRBV6-1,TGTGCCATCTGGGACCGCGGGGGTGGAGAGACCCAGTACTTC,CAIWDRGGGETQYF
TRBD2,NA,TRBJ2-3,TRBV28,TGTGCCAGCAGATTCAGCGGGAACACAGATACGCAGTATTTT,CASRFSGNTDTQYF
NA,many,TRBJ2-7,TRBV7-2,TGTGCCAGCAGCTTAGGCCTAGTTTCCTACGAGCAGTACTTC,CASSLGLVSYEQYF
NA,few,TRBJ2-5,TRBV12-3/TRBV12-4,TGTGCCAGCAGTTTCGTGACAGGACCAGAGACCCAGTACTTC,CASSFVTGPETQYF
NA,few,TRBJ2-7,TRBV28,TGTGCCAGCAGTCCAGCGTGGGAGCAGTACTTC,CASSPAWEQYF
TRBD2,few,TRBJ2-3,TRBV6-1,TGTGCCAGCAGGAGCGGACTAGCAGATACGCAGTATTTT,CASRSGLADTQYF
NA,NA,TRBJ1-3,TRBV20-1,TGCAGTGCTAGAGTCTCCTTGGGCGGAAACACCATATATTTT,CSARVSLGGNTIYF
NA,NA,TRBJ2-2,TRBV4-3,TGCGCCAGCAGCCAAGACCAGGGTCCCGGGGAGCTGTTTTTT,CASSQDQGPGELFF
NA,NA,TRBJ2-5,TRBV7-9,TGTGCCAGCAGCCCCCCCTTCCGGGCTAAATTGGCAGAGACCCAGTACTTC,CASSPPFRAKLAETQYF
NA,few,TRBJ2-7,TRBV9,TGTGCCAGCAGCGTCGGCTCCAACTACGAGCAGTACTTC,CASSVGSNYEQYF
NA,few,TRBJ2-2,TRBV3-1,TGTGCCAGCAGACCTCGGAACGGGGAGCTGTTTTTT,CASRPRNGELFF
NA,few,TRBJ2-1,TRBV12-3/TRBV12-4,TGTGCCAGCAGTTGGACAGAGGGTCCCTACAATGAGCAGTTCTTC,CASSWTEGPYNEQFF
NA,few,TRBJ1-1,TRBV5-1,TGCGCCAGCAGCGGAGGGACGGACAACACTGAAGCTTTCTTT,CASSGGTDNTEAFF
TRBD1,NA,TRBJ2-4,TRBV25-1,TGTGCCAGCAGTGAGACAGGGGGGCCAAATAACATTCAGTACTTC,CASSETGGPNNIQYF
NA,few,TRBJ2-7,TRBV5-4,TGTGCCAGCAGCGAAGTACAGGGTTCTGATTACGAGCAGTACTTC,CASSEVQGSDYEQYF
TRBD2,NA,TRBJ2-1,TRBV18,TGTGCCAGCTCACCACCCGGGAGGGCCTCCAATGAGCAGTTCTTC,CASSPPGRASNEQFF
NA,few,TRBJ2-7,TRBV7-6,TGTGCCAGCAGCTTCCACCTAGGGACGCTCCAAGACTCCTACGAGCAGTACTTC,CASSFHLGTLQDSYEQYF
NA,NA,TRBJ1-1,TRBV7-5,NA,CISVPEGLQGKEGMNTEAFF
NA,few,TRBJ2-7,TRBV25-1,TGTGCCAGCAAGAGTTACCACTCCTACGAGCAGTACTTC,CASKSYHSYEQYF
NA,many,TRBJ2-2,TRBV6-2/TRBV6-3,TGTGCCAGCAGTCGCCAGGGACCCCTTACCGGGGAGCTGTTTTTT,CASSRQGPLTGELFF
NA,few,TRBJ2-7,TRBV7-8,TGTGCCAGCAGCTTAGCTCTCAAAGAGGGCGAGCAGTACTTC,CASSLALKEGEQYF
NA,few,TRBJ2-1,TRBV10-3,TGTGCCATCAGTGAGAATAATGAGCAGTTCTTC,CAISENNEQFF
NA,few,TRBJ2-7,TRBV19,TGTGCCAGTAGTATAACAGTCCCCTCCTACGAGCAGTACTTC,CASSITVPSYEQYF
NA,few,TRBJ1-5,TRBV27,TGTGCCAGCAGTCCAATGGCCCGGTTTCAGGGGATATTGGGCAATCAGCCCCAGCATTTT,CASSPMARFQGILGNQPQHF
TRBD2,few,TRBJ2-3,TRBV30,TGTGCCTGGAGAACTAGCGGTACAGATACGCAGTATTTT,CAWRTSGTDTQYF
NA,few,TRBJ2-1,TRBV4-3,TGCGCCAGCAGCCAAGACTCCCACAATGAGCAGTTCTTC,CASSQDSHNEQFF
NA,NA,TRBJ2-6,TRBV6-1,TGTGCCAGCAGGTCCTACGGGGATGGGGCCAACGTCCTGACTTTC,CASRSYGDGANVLTF